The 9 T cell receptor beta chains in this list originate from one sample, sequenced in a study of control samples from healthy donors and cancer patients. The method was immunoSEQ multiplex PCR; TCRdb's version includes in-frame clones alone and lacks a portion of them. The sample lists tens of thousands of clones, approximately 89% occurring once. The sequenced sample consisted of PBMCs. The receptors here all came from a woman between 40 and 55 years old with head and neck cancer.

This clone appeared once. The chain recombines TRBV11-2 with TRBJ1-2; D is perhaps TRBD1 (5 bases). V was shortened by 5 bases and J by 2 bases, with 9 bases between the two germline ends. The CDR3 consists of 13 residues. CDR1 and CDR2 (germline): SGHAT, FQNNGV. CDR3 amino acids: CASSQGRNYGYTF. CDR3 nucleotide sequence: TGTGCCAGCAGCCAGGGACGGAACTATGGCTACACCTTC.

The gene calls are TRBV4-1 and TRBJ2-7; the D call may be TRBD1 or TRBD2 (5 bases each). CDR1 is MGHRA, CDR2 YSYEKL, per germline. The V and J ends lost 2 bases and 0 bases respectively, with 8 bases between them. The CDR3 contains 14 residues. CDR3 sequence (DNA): TGCGCCAGCAGCCAATCCGGGACCTCCTACGAGCAGTACTTC. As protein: CASSQSGTSYEQYF.

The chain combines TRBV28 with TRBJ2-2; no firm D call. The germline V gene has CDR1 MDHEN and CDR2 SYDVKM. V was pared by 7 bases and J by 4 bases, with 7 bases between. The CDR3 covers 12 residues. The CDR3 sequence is CASTARTGELFF. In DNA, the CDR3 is TGTGCCAGCACAGCCCGCACCGGGGAGCTGTTTTTT.

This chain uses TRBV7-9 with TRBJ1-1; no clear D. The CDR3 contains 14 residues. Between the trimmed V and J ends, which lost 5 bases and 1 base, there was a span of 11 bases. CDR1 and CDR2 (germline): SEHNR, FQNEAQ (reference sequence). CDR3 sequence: CASSQASGNTEAFF. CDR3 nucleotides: TGTGCCAGCAGCCAAGCTTCAGGGAACACTGAAGCTTTCTTT.

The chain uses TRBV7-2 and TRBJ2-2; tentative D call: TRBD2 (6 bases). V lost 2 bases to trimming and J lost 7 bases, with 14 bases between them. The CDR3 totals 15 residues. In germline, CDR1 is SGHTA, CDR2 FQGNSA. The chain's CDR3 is CASSLRLRGGGELFF. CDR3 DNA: TGTGCCAGCAGCTTAAGACTTCGGGGAGGCGGGGAGCTGTTTTTT.

In DNA form, the CDR3 reads TGTGCCAGCAGTTTAGCCGACAATGAGCAGTTCTTC. It specifies CASSLADNEQFF. The J gene is TRBJ2-1, the V gene TRBV28; D unclear. This CDR3 contains 12 residues. CDR1 is MDHEN, CDR2 SYDVKM, per germline. V lost 2 bases and J lost 5, with 4 bases in between.

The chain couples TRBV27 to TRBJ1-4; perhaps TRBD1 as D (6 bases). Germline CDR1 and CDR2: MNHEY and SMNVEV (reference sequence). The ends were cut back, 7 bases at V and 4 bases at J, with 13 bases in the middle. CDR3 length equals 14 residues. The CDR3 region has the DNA TGTGCCAGCACCAATAGGGGGAATAATGAAAAACTGTTTTTT. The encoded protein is CASTNRGNNEKLFF.

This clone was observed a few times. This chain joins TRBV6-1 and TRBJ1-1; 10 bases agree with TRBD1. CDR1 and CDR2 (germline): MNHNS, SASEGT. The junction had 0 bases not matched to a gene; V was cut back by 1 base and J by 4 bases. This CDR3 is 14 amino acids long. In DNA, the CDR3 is TGTGCCAGCAGTGAAGGGACAGGGGGCACTGAAGCTTTCTTT. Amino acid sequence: CASSEGTGGTEAFF.

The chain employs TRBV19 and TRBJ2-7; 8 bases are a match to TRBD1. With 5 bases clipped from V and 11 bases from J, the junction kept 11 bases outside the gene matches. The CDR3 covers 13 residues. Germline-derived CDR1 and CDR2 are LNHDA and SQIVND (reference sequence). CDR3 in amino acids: CASSETGARNEYF. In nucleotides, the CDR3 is TGTGCCAGTAGTGAGACAGGGGCCCGAAATGAGTACTTC.